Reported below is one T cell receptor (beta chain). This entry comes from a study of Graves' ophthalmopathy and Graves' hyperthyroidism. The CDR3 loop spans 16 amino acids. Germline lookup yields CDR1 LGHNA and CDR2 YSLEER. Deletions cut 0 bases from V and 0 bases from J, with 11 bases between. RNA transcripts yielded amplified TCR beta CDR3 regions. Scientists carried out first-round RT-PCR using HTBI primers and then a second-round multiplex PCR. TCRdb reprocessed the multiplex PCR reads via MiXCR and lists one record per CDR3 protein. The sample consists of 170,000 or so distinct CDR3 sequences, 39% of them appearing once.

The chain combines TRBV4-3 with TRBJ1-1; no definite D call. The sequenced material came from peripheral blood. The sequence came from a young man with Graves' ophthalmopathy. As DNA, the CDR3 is TGCGCCAGCAGCCAAGATACCACTGCCTTGAACACTGAAGCTTTCTTT. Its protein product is CASSQDTTALNTEAFF.